The 10 T cell receptor beta chains given below trace back to one sample, sequenced in a study of cytomegalovirus exposure and HLA in healthy donors. The PCR was carried out with 60 Vbeta primers and 13 Jbeta primers. Profiling relied on immunoSEQ multiplex PCR, and the TCRdb table lists in-frame clones only, not all of them. The table lists around 150,000 clones, around 77% of them singletons. Specimen: PBMCs. These receptor sequences come from a man between 25 and 39 years old in good health and CMV-seronegative.

The gene calls are TRBV9 and TRBJ2-3; no reliable D call. CDR3 length: 15 residues. The V and J ends lost 0 bases and 2 bases respectively, with 10 bases between them. From germline, CDR1 is SGDLS and CDR2 YYNGEE. The CDR3 region has the DNA TGTGCCAGCAGCGTAGGGAGAGCCCCCACAGATACGCAGTATTTT. Translating it yields CASSVGRAPTDTQYF.

The V call is TRBV30, the J call TRBJ2-1; TRBD1 might be the D (6 bases). This CDR3 comprises 14 residues. Germline loops: CDR1 GTSNPN, CDR2 SVGIG (reference sequence). Trimming cost V 3 bases and J 1 base, with 10 bases left between them. CDR3 residues: CAWRGGRSYNEQFF. In nucleotides, the CDR3 is TGTGCCTGGAGAGGGGGTAGGTCCTACAATGAGCAGTTCTTC.

V is TRBV5-4 and J is TRBJ1-3; the match to TRBD1 covers 12 bases. CDR3 length: 17 amino acids. V gave up 4 bases and J gave up 4 bases; unmatched junction bases: 9. Germline V gene sequence: CDR1 SGHNT, CDR2 YYREEE (reference sequence). The CDR3 reads CASSIRDRGLIGNTIYF. The DNA for the CDR3 is TGTGCCAGCAGCATCCGGGACAGGGGGCTAATAGGAAACACCATATATTTT.

This clone was seen only a few times. The V and J genes are TRBV4-1 and TRBJ2-3; 10 bases line up with TRBD2. The CDR3 covers 16 residues. Germline CDR1 MGHRA, CDR2 YSYEKL. Unmatched junction bases numbered 7, after V lost 1 base and J lost 6 bases. CDR3 coding DNA: TGCGCCAGCAGCCAAGCCCTAGCGGGGGCTGTGGATACGCAGTATTTT. Translating gives CASSQALAGAVDTQYF.

Regarding this clone: Other DNA sequences of this sample code for an identical CDR3. This sequence joins TRBV5-1 and TRBJ2-7, with a tentative D call TRBD1 (5 bases). The CDR3 totals 14 residues. CDR1 SGHRS and CDR2 YFSETQ come from the germline V gene. Trimming stripped 0 bases from V and 1 base from J, with 8 bases between. The DNA for the CDR3 is TGCGCCAGCAGCTTGGGTCAGGGTTCCTACGAGCAGTACTTC. Translating it yields CASSLGQGSYEQYF.

The chain recombines TRBV29-1 with TRBJ2-7; 14 positions match TRBD2. The CDR3 sequence is 16 residues long. V dropped 5 bases and J dropped 7; count of bases not matched to a gene: 13. CDR1 is SQVTM, CDR2 ANQGSEA, per germline. This chain's CDR3 is CSVLGLAGGPWGEQYF. The CDR3 nucleotides are TGCAGCGTTCTAGGACTAGCGGGAGGACCTTGGGGGGAGCAGTACTTC.

The V and J genes are TRBV5-1 and TRBJ2-1; 10 bases fit TRBD2. CDR1 SGHRS and CDR2 YFSETQ come from the germline V gene. Germline trimming cut 0 bases from V and 4 bases from J; bases unmatched to any gene: 1. This CDR3 contains 15 residues. The CDR3, as DNA: TGCGCCAGCAGCTTGGGACTAGCGGGTTACAATGAGCAGTTCTTC. Its protein product is CASSLGLAGYNEQFF.

The rearrangement joins TRBV5-5 to TRBJ2-1; TRBD2 might be the D (6 bases). CDR1 is SGHKS, CDR2 YYEKEE, per germline (reference sequence). CDR3 length: 15 residues. Trimming removed 3 bases from V and 6 bases from J, with 16 bases in between. CDR3 bases: TGTGCCAGCAGCTCCATCGGGGGAAAGGGCAATGAGCAGTTCTTC. Translating gives CASSSIGGKGNEQFF.

This chain joins TRBV7-6 and TRBJ2-3; 8 bases match TRBD2. V dropped 0 bases and J dropped 3; count of bases not matched to a gene: 5. This CDR3 spans 16 amino acids. Looked up from germline, CDR1 is SGHVS and CDR2 is FNYEAQ. CDR3 region: CASSLAPGGRTDTQYF. CDR3 in DNA: TGTGCCAGCAGCTTAGCGCCGGGCGGGAGGACAGATACGCAGTATTTT.

This chain connects TRBV5-8 to TRBJ1-2, with D maybe TRBD1 (6 bases). CDR1 SGHTS and CDR2 YDEGEE come from the germline V gene. Trimming took 5 bases from V and 5 from J, leaving 19 bases between them. CDR3 length equals 15 residues. As DNA, the CDR3 is TGTGCCAGCAGTCGGTCAGGGGTCTCCCTATATGGCTACACCTTC. Its protein is CASSRSGVSLYGYTF.